This entry concerns a single TCR beta chain. At least ten counts were recorded for this clonotype. Which antigen it targets is not known. Per-nucleotide qualities are absent, and no much larger clonotype sits a single base away. These data originate in a study of response to subunit inactivated influenza vaccine (dated by TCRdb to 2016 to 2018). For the wider study: Deep quantitative profiling of the T cell receptor repertoire was used in the study to follow responses to a trivalent subunit inactivated influenza vaccine. Here is what the overall study found, with its caveats: The authors suggested that each seasonal influenza vaccination may recruit only a limited number of new T cells.

Library preparation used RT-PCR. Sequencing relied on an Illumina HiSeq 2500. The public reads were reanalyzed by TCRdb: fastp trimming at Q25, MiXCR alignment, in-frame beta chains only. Identical CDR3 proteins give one entry, which carries the most common genes and DNA. This sample holds 430,000 or so distinct CDR3 sequences; 9.5% to 13% were observed only once. Roughly 12% of the sample goes to the ten largest clones. In the paper's terms, the time point label means: 45 to 55 days after influenza vaccine administration. The sequencing here drew on PBMCs from blood, taken 40 to 50 days after vaccination. This receptor was obtained from a man aged 45-60 years who received an inactivated influenza vaccine. Donor details come from another sample of the same person, matched by shared clones.

The nucleotides read TGTGCCAGCAGTTACTCCCCTAGCGGGAGAATCTTATCTGGGGAGCTGTTTTTT. It translates as CASSYSPSGRILSGELFF. The chain was built from TRBV6-5 and TRBJ2-2, with TRBD2 matching 10 junction bases. Inclusive of the bounding cysteine and phenylalanine, the CDR3 is 18 residues long. The retained sequence is limited to the CDR3, 54 bases, with the frame set at the first base. Trimming removed 0 bases from V and 8 bases from J; the gene matches leave 12 bases unexplained. The germline V gene supplies CDR1 MNHEY and CDR2 SVGAGI.